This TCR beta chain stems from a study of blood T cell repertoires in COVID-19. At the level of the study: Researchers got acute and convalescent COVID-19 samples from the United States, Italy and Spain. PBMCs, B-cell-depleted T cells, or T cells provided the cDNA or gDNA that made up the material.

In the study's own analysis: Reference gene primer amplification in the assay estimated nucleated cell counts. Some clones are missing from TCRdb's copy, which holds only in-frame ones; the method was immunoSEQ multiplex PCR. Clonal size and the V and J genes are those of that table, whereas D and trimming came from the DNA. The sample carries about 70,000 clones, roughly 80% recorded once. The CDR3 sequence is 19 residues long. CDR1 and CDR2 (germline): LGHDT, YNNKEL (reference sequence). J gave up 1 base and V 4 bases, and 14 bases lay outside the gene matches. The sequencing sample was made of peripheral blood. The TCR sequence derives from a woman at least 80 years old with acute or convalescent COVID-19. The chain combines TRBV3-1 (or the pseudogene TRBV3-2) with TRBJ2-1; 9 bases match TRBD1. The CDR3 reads CASSPVPGKQGASYNEQFF. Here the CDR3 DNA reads TGTGCCAGCAGCCCCGTACCAGGAAAACAGGGGGCGTCCTACAATGAGCAGTTCTTC.